Following are 30 T cell receptor beta chains from one sample sequenced in a study of T cell responses to AZD1222 COVID-19 vaccine. The method was immunoSEQ multiplex PCR; TCRdb's version includes in-frame clones alone and lacks a portion of them. In the table there are about 150,000 clones, more than 85% of which are singletons. The sample consisted of peripheral blood, taken after recovery from COVID-19. The receptors stem from an adult who had recovered from COVID-19.

A word on this clone: The sample contains more than one DNA sequence encoding this CDR3. This sequence joins TRBV19 and TRBJ2-5, with D perhaps TRBD2 (6 bases). Trimming pared 6 bases from V and 4 bases from J, leaving 12 bases between. This CDR3 has 13 amino acids. Germline values: CDR1 LNHDA, CDR2 SQIVND (reference sequence). This CDR3 reads CASSPGGAETQYF. The CDR3 coding sequence is TGTGCCAGTAGCCCAGGAGGGGCAGAGACCCAGTACTTC.

The chain links TRBV19 to TRBJ2-2; possible D gene TRBD1, 5 bases. Trimming shortened V by 2 bases and J by 7 bases, and 23 bases separated the two germline ends. Germline CDR1 LNHDA, CDR2 SQIVND (reference sequence). This CDR3 is built from 18 residues. CDR3 region: CASSINGFDRIRIGELFF. CDR3 DNA sequence: TGTGCCAGTAGTATAAACGGCTTTGACAGAATTCGCATCGGGGAGCTGTTTTTT.

This clone has just one count. A read error may produce the germline difference seen at one junction end. The rearrangement links TRBV19 to TRBJ1-4; possibly TRBD1 for D (6 bases). CDR3 length: 13 amino acids. Germline V gene data show CDR1 as LNHDA and CDR2 as SQIVND (reference sequence). As DNA, the CDR3 is TGTGCCAGTAGCCCGGGGGCTAACGAAAAACTGTTTTTT. This translates into CASSPGANEKLFF.

The rearrangement links TRBV5-1 to TRBJ2-1, with 10 bases lining up with TRBD2. The junction had 6 bases not matched to a gene; V was cut back by 8 bases and J by 1 base. The CDR3 is 15 amino acids. Germline V gene data show CDR1 as SGHRS and CDR2 as YFSETQ. This chain's CDR3 is CASEPSGGSYNEQFF. The CDR3 DNA is TGCGCCAGTGAACCTAGCGGGGGTTCCTACAATGAGCAGTTCTTC. Looking up the rest from reference TRBV5-1 and TRBJ2-1 gives the full variable domain: KAGVTQTPRYLIKTRGQQVTLSCSPISGHRSVSWYQQTPGQGLQFLFEYFSETQRNKGNFPGRFSGRQFSNSRSEMNVSTLELGDSALYLCASEPSGGSYNEQFFGPGTRLTVL.

The chain has TRBV5-1 and TRBJ2-7; 7 bases are shared with TRBD2. Germline CDR1 and CDR2: SGHRS and YFSETQ. This CDR3 is 12 amino acids long. Trimming at V came to 4 bases and at J to 4 bases, leaving 2 bases not matched to a gene. CDR3 bases: TGCGCCAGCAGCACCGGGGGGTACGAGCAGTACTTC. Its translation: CASSTGGYEQYF.

This chain uses TRBV5-1 with TRBJ1-6, with D possibly being TRBD1 (5 bases). This CDR3 spans 17 amino acids. The V gene lost 0 bases and the J gene lost 6 bases, with 16 bases spanning the gap. Germline lookup yields CDR1 SGHRS and CDR2 YFSETQ. Here the CDR3 reads CASSLAEGSPANSPLHF. CDR3 nucleotide sequence: TGCGCCAGCAGCTTGGCCGAGGGGAGCCCGGCTAATTCACCCCTCCACTTT. Variable domain in full (rest from reference TRBV5-1 and TRBJ1-6): KAGVTQTPRYLIKTRGQQVTLSCSPISGHRSVSWYQQTPGQGLQFLFEYFSETQRNKGNFPGRFSGRQFSNSRSEMNVSTLELGDSALYLCASSLAEGSPANSPLHFGNGTRLTVT.

V and J are TRBV2 and TRBJ2-1; 12 nucleotides line up with TRBD2. The CDR3 is 18 amino acids. Trimming cost V 0 bases and J 0 bases; bases outside gene matches: 3. Per the germline V gene, CDR1 is SNHLY and CDR2 is FYNNEI. DNA for the CDR3: TGTGCCAGCAGTGAAGCGGGACTAGCGGGCCGCTCCTACAATGAGCAGTTCTTC. Translation: CASSEAGLAGRSYNEQFF.

Only one count was recorded for this clone. V is TRBV28 and J is TRBJ2-1; D gene ambiguous. Germline assignment: CDR1 MDHEN and CDR2 SYDVKM. There are 13 residues in the CDR3. The V end was cut by 5 bases, the J end by 4 bases, with 9 bases between. The CDR3 DNA reads TGTGCCAGCAGTCCGGACCGATACAATGAGCAGTTCTTC. It specifies CASSPDRYNEQFF.

This chain links TRBV19 with TRBJ2-7; no clear D. Germline V gene data show CDR1 as LNHDA and CDR2 as SQIVND (reference sequence). CDR3 length: 12 residues. With 0 bases removed from V and 5 bases from J, the gap between germline ends came to 5 bases. The CDR3 here is CASSIDRNEQYF. The DNA of the CDR3 is TGTGCCAGTAGTATAGATCGGAACGAGCAGTACTTC.

The chain couples TRBV6-4 to TRBJ2-2, with 11 bases fitting TRBD2. The germline CDR1 and CDR2 sequences are MRHNA and SNTAGT. The CDR3 loop spans 17 amino acids. V trimming: 3 bases; J trimming: 5 bases; junction bases outside the gene matches: 8. The CDR3 loop reads CASSERASGRSTGELFF. The CDR3 DNA follows: TGTGCCAGCAGTGAACGGGCTAGCGGGAGGAGTACCGGGGAGCTGTTTTTT.

This clone is a singleton in its sample. This chain links TRBV4-1 with TRBJ1-3; the D gene is possibly TRBD1 (5 bases). CDR1 MGHRA and CDR2 YSYEKL come from the germline V gene. The ends were cut back, 0 bases at V and 0 bases at J, with 15 bases in the middle. The CDR3 sequence is 18 residues long. CDR3 region: CASSQDPSGTGSGNTIYF. The CDR3 coding sequence is TGCGCCAGCAGCCAAGATCCGTCCGGGACGGGCTCTGGAAACACCATATATTTT.

The J gene is TRBJ2-3, the V gene TRBV7-2; no definite D call. The V gene's germline CDR1 is SGHTA and CDR2 FQGNSA. V was shortened by 5 bases and J by 2 bases, with 11 bases between the two germline ends. The CDR3 loop spans 14 amino acids. CDR3 sequence reads: CASSPSRATDTQYF. CDR3 coding DNA: TGTGCCAGCAGCCCCTCTCGGGCCACAGATACGCAGTATTTT.

V is TRBV12-5 and J is TRBJ2-7; D gene uncertain. Germline CDR1 is LGHNT and CDR2 is FRNRAP. V gave up 6 bases and J gave up 0 bases, with 12 bases separating them. The CDR3 covers 14 residues. CDR3 sequence reads: CASGPDTSSYEQYF. The CDR3 DNA sequence: TGTGCTAGTGGACCCGACACGAGCTCCTACGAGCAGTACTTC.

As DNA, the CDR3 is TGTGCCAGCAGTCGTGACGGAAACTATGGCTACACCTTC. This codes for CASSRDGNYGYTF. The chain joins TRBV9 to TRBJ1-2, with D unresolved. The CDR3 has 13 residues. V shed 5 bases and J shed 2 bases, with 10 bases lying between them. Per germline, CDR1 SGDLS and CDR2 YYNGEE. Complete variable domain (other parts from reference TRBV9 and TRBJ1-2): DSGVTQTPKHLITATGQRVTLRCSPRSGDLSVYWYQQSLDQGLQFLIQYYNGEERAKGNILERFSAQQFPDLHSELNLSSLELGDSALYFCASSRDGNYGYTFGSGTRLTVV.

The gene calls are TRBV7-6 and TRBJ2-3; D ambiguous. V gave up 5 bases and J gave up 2 bases, with 14 bases separating them. CDR3 length: 15 amino acids. Germline-derived CDR1 and CDR2 are SGHVS and FNYEAQ. DNA of the CDR3: TGTGCCAGCAGCCCGAGTCCCGAATTCACAGATACGCAGTATTTT. Protein product: CASSPSPEFTDTQYF.

This chain uses TRBV2 with TRBJ2-5; TRBD1 aligns across 9 bases. CDR3 length: 13 amino acids. The germline V gene encodes CDR1 SNHLY and CDR2 FYNNEI. Trimming cost V 8 bases and J 4 bases; bases outside gene matches: 5. The DNA of the CDR3 is TGTGCCAGCGCGGACAGGGGAAGAGAGACCCAGTACTTC. Residues: CASADRGRETQYF.

The chain combines TRBV4-2 with TRBJ2-7, with a tentative D call TRBD1 (5 bases). Per germline, CDR1 LGHNA and CDR2 YNFKEQ. Trimming took off 1 base at V and 6 bases at J, with 16 bases between the two ends. The CDR3 runs to 15 residues. DNA of the CDR3: TGTGCCAGCAGCCAAGCGCAGGACATAGACTTCGAGCAGTACTTC. It encodes CASSQAQDIDFEQYF.

This clone was observed a handful of times. The V and J genes are TRBV9 and TRBJ2-2, with D unresolved. The CDR3 has 13 residues. V shed 3 bases and J shed 1 base, with 4 bases lying between them. Germline V lookup: CDR1 SGDLS, CDR2 YYNGEE. CDR3 DNA: TGTGCCAGCAGCGCCCTGAACACCGGGGAGCTGTTTTTT. Protein sequence: CASSALNTGELFF.

J is TRBJ2-3 and V is TRBV7-3; 7 bases align to TRBD1. Trimming cost V 5 bases and J 5 bases; bases outside gene matches: 10. From germline, CDR1 is SGHTA and CDR2 FQGTGA. The CDR3 sequence is 15 residues long. In DNA, the CDR3 is TGTGCCAGCAGCCTACGAGAGGGGGCACTAGATACGCAGTATTTT. Translated: CASSLREGALDTQYF.

The gene calls are TRBV6-5 and TRBJ2-3, with a tentative D call TRBD2 (6 bases). V gave up 6 bases and J gave up 4 bases, with 14 bases separating them. CDR3 length equals 14 residues. CDR1 and CDR2 from the germline V gene are MNHEY and SVGAGI. CDR3 DNA: TGTGCCAGCAGAAGACTAGGCCCAGCAGATACGCAGTATTTT. The encoded protein is CASRRLGPADTQYF.

This clone was detected only a few times. The rearrangement links TRBV29-1 to TRBJ2-1; TRBD1 or TRBD2 may be the D gene (6 bases each). The V and J ends lost 8 bases and 6 bases respectively, with 20 bases between them. CDR1 and CDR2 from the germline V gene are SQVTM and ANQGSEA. This CDR3 comprises 14 residues. The CDR3, as DNA: TGCAGCTCCAAGGGGGGTGGGGCAGTCAATGAGCAGTTCTTC. Its protein is CSSKGGGAVNEQFF.

The chain carries TRBV5-4 and TRBJ1-6; D not certain. Germline assignment: CDR1 SGHNT and CDR2 YYREEE (reference sequence). The CDR3 sequence is 14 residues long. V was shortened by 4 bases and J by 9 bases, with 14 bases between the two germline ends. Written as DNA, the CDR3 is TGTGCCAGCAGCACGGACGGATCCAGTTCACCCCTCCACTTT. This codes for CASSTDGSSSPLHF.

The J gene is TRBJ2-7, the V gene TRBV5-6; D not certain. Germline CDR1 is SGHDT and CDR2 is YYEEEE. V lost 0 bases and J lost 5, with 9 bases in between. The CDR3 consists of 13 residues. CDR3 sequence (DNA): TGTGCCAGCAGCTTGGAACTAAAAGACGAGCAGTACTTC. Translation gives CASSLELKDEQYF.

The count of this clone is one. The rearrangement joins TRBV10-1 to TRBJ1-1, with a possible D match to TRBD1 (5 bases). Germline loops: CDR1 WNHNN, CDR2 SYGVQD (reference sequence). V was trimmed by 2 bases and J by 5 bases, leaving 6 bases between them. The CDR3 has 12 amino acids. CDR3 nucleotide sequence: TGCGCCAGCAGTGAGGAGGGGACTGAAGCTTTCTTT. It specifies CASSEEGTEAFF.

The V and J genes are TRBV7-9 and TRBJ1-4; 10 bases match TRBD1. V dropped 3 bases and J dropped 5; count of bases not matched to a gene: 3. Germline V gene lookup returns CDR1 SEHNR and CDR2 FQNEAQ (reference sequence). The CDR3 runs to 15 residues. CDR3: CASSFRDRGNEKLFF. CDR3 nucleotides: TGTGCCAGCAGCTTCCGGGACAGGGGAAATGAAAAACTGTTTTTT.

The chain carries TRBV6-6 and TRBJ2-1, with 14 bases fitting TRBD2. Germline CDR1 reads MNHNY; CDR2 reads SVGAGI (reference sequence). V was clipped by 5 bases and J by 4 bases; unmatched bases: 10. This CDR3 has 18 residues. CDR3 coding DNA: TGTGCCAGCAGTCCGGAGACTAGCGGGAGGGCCGGGTACAATGAGCAGTTCTTC. Its protein is CASSPETSGRAGYNEQFF.

To note about this clone: A junction boundary mismatches the germline segment, possibly from a read error. The rearrangement links TRBV9 to TRBJ1-2; D gene ambiguous. The CDR3 is 10 residues long. The germline CDR1 and CDR2 sequences are SGDLS and YYNGEE. CDR3 coding DNA: TGTGCCAGCAGTGACTATGACTACACCTTC. Translating it yields CASSDYDYTF.

The rearrangement uses TRBV5-4 and TRBJ2-5; 8 bases line up with TRBD1. With V trimmed by 4 bases and J by 3 bases, 11 bases remained unmatched. Germline CDR1 and CDR2: SGHNT and YYREEE (reference sequence). This CDR3 contains 16 residues. The CDR3 loop reads CASSQGQARKKETQYF. CDR3 nucleotide sequence: TGTGCCAGCAGCCAGGGACAGGCGAGAAAGAAAGAGACCCAGTACTTC. The variable domain in full, with the rest retrieved from reference TRBV5-4 and TRBJ2-5, is ETGVTQSPTHLIKTRGQQVTLRCSSQSGHNTVSWYQQALGQGPQFIFQYYREEENGRGNFPPRFSGLQFPNYSSELNVNALELDDSALYLCASSQGQARKKETQYFGPGTRLLVL.

CDR3: CASSPRDRLQETQYF. CDR3 coding DNA: TGTGCCAGCAGTCCACGGGACAGATTACAAGAGACCCAGTACTTC. The chain employs TRBV27 and TRBJ2-5, with 7 bases matching TRBD1. After removal of 5 bases from V and 2 bases from J, the junction contained 8 bases not matched to a gene. This CDR3 spans 15 amino acids. Looked up from germline, CDR1 is MNHEY and CDR2 is SMNVEV (reference sequence).

The chain recombines TRBV5-1 with TRBJ1-5; D possibly corresponds to TRBD1 (5 bases). The CDR3 extends over 15 amino acids. V lost 4 bases, J lost 1 base, and 12 bases lay in between. CDR1 SGHRS and CDR2 YFSETQ come from the germline V gene. The CDR3 spells CASSLSGTSNQPQHF. The CDR3 DNA reads as TGCGCCAGCAGCCTTTCCGGGACGAGCAATCAGCCCCAGCATTTT.